The 21 T cell receptor beta chains below were found in one sample sequenced in a study of blood T cell repertoires in COVID-19. TCRdb keeps only in-frame clones here, not all; method: immunoSEQ multiplex PCR. The data show under 350,000 clones, approximately 83% seen once. The sample consisted of PBMCs or T cells enriched from blood (not recorded which). Source of these receptors: a woman in her 40s with acute COVID-19.

This clone has just one count. The chain recombines TRBV7-2 with TRBJ2-3; 8 bases line up with TRBD1. The CDR3 is made up of 16 amino acids. CDR1 is SGHTA, CDR2 FQGNSA, per germline. Losses at the gene ends were 5 bases for V and 7 bases for J; bases not matched to a gene: 14. The chain's CDR3 is CASSGPTGGVMHTQYF. CDR3 sequence (DNA): TGTGCCAGCAGCGGACCCACAGGGGGAGTTATGCATACGCAGTATTTT.

The V and J genes are TRBV7-3 and TRBJ1-4; the D gene is possibly TRBD1 (5 bases). Trimming took 6 bases from V and 3 from J, leaving 14 bases between them. Germline assignment: CDR1 SGHTA and CDR2 FQGTGA. This CDR3 has 15 amino acids. DNA of the CDR3: TGTGCCAGCAGTCAAACGGGGGTGGCTAATGAAAAACTGTTTTTT. It is translated as CASSQTGVANEKLFF.

The chain recombines TRBV11-3 with TRBJ2-5; TRBD2 matches at 10 bases. Germline-derived CDR1 and CDR2 are SGHNT and YENEEA. CDR3 length: 19 amino acids. Trimming at V came to 3 bases and at J to 2 bases, leaving 15 bases not matched to a gene. CDR3 DNA: TGTGCCAGCAGCTTGTCATATCTAGGTAGCGGGGGGCTACAAGAGACCCAGTACTTC. It translates to CASSLSYLGSGGLQETQYF. Based on the CDR3 plus reference TRBV11-3 and TRBJ2-5, the full variable domain is EAGVVQSPRYKIIEKKQPVAFWCNPISGHNTLYWYLQNLGQGPELLIRYENEEAVDDSQLPKDRFSAERLKGVDSTLKIQPAELGDSAVYLCASSLSYLGSGGLQETQYFGPGTRLLVL.

This chain connects TRBV7-3 to TRBJ2-1; 11 positions agree with TRBD2. This CDR3 comprises 21 residues. The V and J ends lost 2 bases and 0 bases, in that order; junction bases with no gene match: 15. Looked up from germline, CDR1 is SGHTA and CDR2 is FQGTGA. The CDR3 DNA reads as TGTGCCAGCAGCTTACGCGCCACGGGACTAGCGGTAACAAGCTCCTACAATGAGCAGTTCTTC. This sequence encodes CASSLRATGLAVTSSYNEQFF.

This chain uses TRBV9 with TRBJ2-1, with TRBD1 matching over 8 bases. From germline, CDR1 is SGDLS and CDR2 YYNGEE. V lost 1 base and J lost 2; bases outside the gene matches: 2. The length of the CDR3 is 15 residues. CDR3 sequence: CASSVTGGPYNEQFF. The CDR3 nucleotides read TGTGCCAGCAGCGTAACAGGGGGTCCCTACAATGAGCAGTTCTTC.

The V gene is TRBV10-3, the J gene TRBJ1-5; maybe TRBD1 (5 bases). The ends were cut back, 8 bases at V and 2 bases at J, with 13 bases in the middle. Germline CDR1 is ENHRY and CDR2 is SYGVKD. This CDR3 region has 14 residues. CDR3 loop: CAIPPGRGNQPQHF. As DNA, the CDR3 is TGTGCCATCCCCCCAGGGCGCGGCAATCAGCCCCAGCATTTT.

This clone was counted between two and nine times. The CDR3 loop reads CAGMRAGGNTIYF. The CDR3 DNA sequence: TGTGCCGGCATGAGGGCTGGTGGAAACACCATATATTTT. V gene TRBV6-5 combines with J gene TRBJ1-3; D uncertain. This CDR3 region has 13 residues. CDR1 MNHEY and CDR2 SVGAGI come from the germline V gene. The germline V and J ends were trimmed by 11 bases and 3 bases, with 14 bases remaining between them.

To note about this clone: This same CDR3 is encoded by further DNA sequences in the sample. The chain uses TRBV12-3 or TRBV12-4 and TRBJ2-5; D not certain. V was cut by 2 bases and J by 5 bases, with 3 bases left in between. The CDR3 runs 11 residues. The CDR3 region has the DNA TGTGCCAGCAGTTTACGGGAGACCCAGTACTTC. The encoded protein is CASSLRETQYF.

The CDR3 DNA sequence: TGTGCCAGCAGCCATCTAGGGGTTCACACCGGGGAGCTGTTTTTT. It is translated as CASSHLGVHTGELFF. The genes are TRBV11-3 and TRBJ2-2; D is possibly TRBD1 (5 bases). Germline values: CDR1 SGHNT, CDR2 YENEEA. This CDR3 comprises 15 residues. Trimming pared 5 bases from V and 3 bases from J, leaving 13 bases between.

In its sample, this clone was seen once. The V call is TRBV9, the J call TRBJ1-1; D may be TRBD1 (6 bases). The CDR3 is 14 amino acids. CDR1 and CDR2 (germline): SGDLS, YYNGEE. V shed 4 bases and J shed 4 bases, with 14 bases lying between them. CDR3 DNA: TGTGCCAGCAGCACCCAGGGGTGGGTCACTGAAGCTTTCTTT. The encoded protein is CASSTQGWVTEAFF.

The genes are TRBV5-6 and TRBJ1-2; D is possibly TRBD1 (6 bases). V gave up 4 bases and J gave up 3 bases, with 10 bases separating them. The CDR3 extends over 13 amino acids. The germline V gene has CDR1 SGHDT and CDR2 YYEEEE. The CDR3, as DNA: TGTGCCAGCAGCCGGAACAGGGACTATGGCTACACCTTC. Amino acids: CASSRNRDYGYTF.

CDR3 region: CSVGPKYSGKNDTF. The CDR3 nucleotides read TGCAGCGTTGGTCCCAAGTACAGCGGGAAGAATGACACCTTC. J is TRBJ1-2 and V is TRBV29-1; D call uncertain. CDR3 length: 14 amino acids. The germline gives CDR1 SQVTM, CDR2 ANQGSEA. V lost 4 bases and J lost 12, with 24 bases in between.

J is TRBJ1-5 and V is TRBV18; D might be TRBD1 (5 bases). V was trimmed by 2 bases and J by 3 bases, leaving 17 bases between them. CDR1 is KGHSH, CDR2 LQKENI, per germline. The CDR3 contains 17 residues. The CDR3 region has the DNA TGTGCCAGCTCACCATCGACCTTAGGCGGACACAATCAGCCCCAGCATTTT. Protein product: CASSPSTLGGHNQPQHF.

The chain couples TRBV5-5 to TRBJ1-2; maybe TRBD1 (6 bases). Trimming took 4 bases from V and 2 from J, leaving 15 bases between them. The germline V gene has CDR1 SGHKS and CDR2 YYEKEE (reference sequence). The CDR3 length is 15 residues. The CDR3 DNA reads as TGTGCCAGCAGCGGTTCGGGACACCTAAACTATGGCTACACCTTC. Its protein product is CASSGSGHLNYGYTF.

This chain links TRBV5-1 with TRBJ1-6; D may be TRBD1 (6 bases). This CDR3 comprises 15 residues. V was clipped by 0 bases and J by 9 bases, with 13 bases between them. Germline CDR1 reads SGHRS; CDR2 reads YFSETQ. CDR3 residues: CASSLESGVGSPLHF. In DNA form, the CDR3 reads TGCGCCAGCAGCTTGGAATCAGGGGTCGGTTCACCCCTCCACTTT.

This chain links TRBV19 with TRBJ1-1; D not resolved. The CDR3 sequence is 12 residues long. Germline V gene lookup returns CDR1 LNHDA and CDR2 SQIVND (reference sequence). V dropped 7 bases and J dropped 3 bases, with 9 bases sitting between them. CDR3 protein: CASNARDTEAFF. The CDR3, as DNA: TGTGCCAGTAACGCGAGGGACACTGAAGCTTTCTTT.

This chain connects TRBV21-1 to TRBJ2-3; TRBD2 is the table's D call and was not checked against the DNA. TRBV21-1 is a known pseudogene. The CDR3 runs 16 residues. CDR3 in DNA: TGTGCCAGCAGCAAAGAAAAGGAGACTAGCACAGATACGCAGTATTTT. Translation gives CASSKEKETSTDTQYF.

This chain joins TRBV5-1 and TRBJ1-2, with D tentatively TRBD1 (5 bases). V was cut by 4 bases and J by 8 bases, with 21 bases left in between. The germline CDR1 and CDR2 sequences are SGHRS and YFSETQ. The CDR3 is 15 amino acids. CDR3 residues: CASSGTSQRAGGYTF. The DNA for the CDR3 is TGCGCCAGCAGCGGGACGTCCCAGAGGGCGGGAGGCTACACCTTC. The full variable domain, with the rest looked up from reference TRBV5-1 and TRBJ1-2, is KAGVTQTPRYLIKTRGQQVTLSCSPISGHRSVSWYQQTPGQGLQFLFEYFSETQRNKGNFPGRFSGRQFSNSRSEMNVSTLELGDSALYLCASSGTSQRAGGYTFGSGTRLTVV.

This chain's CDR3 is CASSQTWDLGISGNTIYF. The CDR3 DNA reads as TGTGCCAGTAGTCAAACCTGGGACTTGGGGATCTCTGGAAACACCATATATTTT. The J gene is TRBJ1-3, the V gene TRBV19; possibly TRBD1 for D (5 bases). The ends were cut back, 5 bases at V and 0 bases at J, with 20 bases in the middle. The CDR3 consists of 18 residues. Germline CDR1 reads LNHDA; CDR2 reads SQIVND (reference sequence).

This clone was counted once. The gene calls are TRBV28 and TRBJ1-2; the D gene is possibly TRBD1 (5 bases). Germline assignment: CDR1 MDHEN and CDR2 SYDVKM. Deletions cut 4 bases from V and 4 bases from J, with 19 bases between. The CDR3 has 16 residues. The CDR3 protein is CASSWGEGRFIYGYTF. In DNA, the CDR3 is TGTGCCAGCAGTTGGGGCGAAGGCAGATTTATCTATGGCTACACCTTC.

The chain employs TRBV4-3 and TRBJ1-5; TRBD1 aligns across 8 bases. Germline lookup yields CDR1 LGHNA and CDR2 YSLEER. Trimming at V came to 0 bases and at J to 0 bases, leaving 4 bases not matched to a gene. The CDR3 contains 17 residues. This CDR3 reads CASSQDVGTGSNQPQHF. DNA for the CDR3: TGCGCCAGCAGCCAAGATGTGGGGACAGGTAGCAATCAGCCCCAGCATTTT.